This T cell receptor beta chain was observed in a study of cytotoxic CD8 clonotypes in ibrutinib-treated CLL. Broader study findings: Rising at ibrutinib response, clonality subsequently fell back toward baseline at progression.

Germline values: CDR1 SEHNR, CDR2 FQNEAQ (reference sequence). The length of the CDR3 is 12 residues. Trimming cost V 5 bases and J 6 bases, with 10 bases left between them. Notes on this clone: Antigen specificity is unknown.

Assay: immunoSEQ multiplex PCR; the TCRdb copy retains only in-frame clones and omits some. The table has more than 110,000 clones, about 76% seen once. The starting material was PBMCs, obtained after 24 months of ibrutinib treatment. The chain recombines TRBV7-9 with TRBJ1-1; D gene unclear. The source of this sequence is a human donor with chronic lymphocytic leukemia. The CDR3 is CASSPEGAEAFF. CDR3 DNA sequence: TGTGCCAGCAGCCCCGAGGGAGCTGAAGCTTTCTTT.